The entry below describes one T cell receptor beta chain. Its antigen remains unknown. The data were obtained in a study of naive and memory T cell subsets. Germline V CDR1 and CDR2: SGHTA, FQGNSA. Trimming took off 6 bases at V and 0 bases at J, with 11 bases between the two ends. The CDR3 has 14 amino acids. Ligated cDNA underwent four rounds of PCR with nested alpha and beta constant region primers and SP2. For blood and skin samples, reverse transcription used TCR alpha and beta constant primers. One entry per CDR3 protein, called by TCRdb with MiXCR from the 5' RACE reads. The data hold 32,000 or so distinct CDR3 sequences, with roughly a sixth observed a single time. Study results and limitations: Potentially, T cell activation and differentiation skew this RNA-based measurement.

TCR cDNA received a 3' ligated oligonucleotide that carried a UMI. RNA was extracted from around 2.7 ml of whole blood of healthy adults. Unsorted total RNA, about 1 to 1000 ng, was DNase treated before reverse transcription. The sequence came from a female donor in good health. The rearrangement links TRBV7-2 to TRBJ1-2, with D maybe TRBD1 (6 bases). CDR3 DNA: TGTGCCAGCAGGTGGGGGGGCGCTAACTATGGCTACACCTTC. Protein: CASRWGGANYGYTF.